The present TCR beta chain was sequenced within a study of blood T cells in healthy people across ages. Study observations and caveats: Underestimates were what the diversity estimates from one million T cells were considered to be.

A second PCR, run for about 7 to 11 cycles, used a sample-barcoded 5' primer plus a J-beta primer mix. Each TCR beta cDNA got a 12-nucleotide random molecular identifier. TCRdb passed the 5' RACE reads through MiXCR, listing each CDR3 protein once. The sample carries hundreds of thousands of distinct CDR3 sequences, roughly 64% recorded once. The study recruited healthy Caucasian donors from Russia who were aged about 6 to 100. The draw of peripheral blood yielded approximately 10 milliliters from each donor. Of note for this clonotype: Its specificity is unknown. The junction differs from germline at one of its ends, possibly a read error.

Germline values: CDR1 LGHDT, CDR2 YNNKEL (reference sequence). The CDR3 length is 15 residues. This TCR came from a young man in good health. The chain uses TRBV3-1 and TRBJ2-1, with 7 bases matching TRBD2. Material: blood. The CDR3 reads CASSATPGGYKEQFF. CDR3 sequence (DNA): TGTGCCAGCAGCGCTACTCCGGGAGGTTACAAGGAGCAGTTCTTC.